These 10 T cell receptor beta chains were all obtained from the same sample, sequenced in a study of CD8 T cells in ankylosing spondylitis (dated 2017 in TCRdb). Library method: 5' RACE. Data came from an Illumina HiSeq 2500. In TCRdb, the public reads were trimmed at Q25 with fastp and aligned with MiXCR, with productive beta chains retained. Rows with a matching CDR3 protein are joined into one entry that keeps the most common DNA and genes. The sample table shows 340,000 or so distinct CDR3 sequences, and around 15% are seen once. The ten biggest clones cover less than 1.1% of the sample. Sequencing input: blood, either unsorted or a sorted T cell fraction (not recorded which). The receptor source for this set is a male donor with ankylosing spondylitis or in good health (not recorded which).

This chain uses TRBV6-1 with TRBJ2-5, with D possibly matching TRBD2 (6 bases). The CDR3 runs 17 residues. CDR1 is MNHNS and CDR2 is SASEGT in the germline V gene. V gave up 7 bases and J gave up 2 bases, with 23 bases separating them. CDR3 in DNA: TGTGCCAGCATCCCTCGGTGGGGAGCGGGTATGCAAGAGACCCAGTACTTC. Its protein is CASIPRWGAGMQETQYF.

This chain joins TRBV4-1 and TRBJ2-3, with D possibly TRBD2 on 7 matching bases. V lost 0 bases and J lost 2, with 9 bases in between. Germline V gene lookup returns CDR1 MGHRA and CDR2 YSYEKL. This CDR3 contains 15 residues. The CDR3 spells CASSQEGGLTDTQYF. The CDR3 DNA reads TGCGCCAGCAGCCAAGAGGGGGGGCTCACAGATACGCAGTATTTT.

This clonotype was picked up a small number of times. The CDR3 DNA follows: TGCGCCAGCAGGGACAAGACTAGTCCGGACACAGATACGCAGTATTTT. It yields the protein CASRDKTSPDTDTQYF. The chain links TRBV5-1 to TRBJ2-3, with D possibly being TRBD2 (6 bases). The CDR3 has 16 amino acids. Germline V gene lookup returns CDR1 SGHRS and CDR2 YFSETQ. V was clipped by 5 bases and J by 2 bases, with 18 bases between them. Full variable domain (outside the CDR3, taken from reference TRBV5-1 and TRBJ2-3): KAGVTQTPRYLIKTRGQQVTLSCSPISGHRSVSWYQQTPGQGLQFLFEYFSETQRNKGNFPGRFSGRQFSNSRSEMNVSTLELGDSALYLCASRDKTSPDTDTQYFGPGTRLTVL.

The table lists this clonotype with a few counts. The chain joins TRBV5-1 to TRBJ2-2, with TRBD2 matching over 7 bases. Germline-derived CDR1 and CDR2 are SGHRS and YFSETQ. Trimming removed 4 bases from V and 7 bases from J; junction bases left unmatched: 10. The CDR3 totals 15 residues. In DNA form, the CDR3 reads TGCGCCAGCAGCCATTTGGGCCGGGGGGACGGGGAGCTGTTTTTT. Translation gives CASSHLGRGDGELFF.

This clonotype was counted many times. The CDR3 is CASSVGGSGIFNEQFF. The CDR3, as DNA: TGTGCCAGCAGCGTCGGGGGAAGCGGGATCTTCAATGAGCAGTTCTTC. The chain couples TRBV9 to TRBJ2-1, with 7 nucleotides matching TRBD2. This CDR3 is built from 16 residues. In germline, CDR1 is SGDLS, CDR2 YYNGEE. With V trimmed by 2 bases and J by 6 bases, 11 bases remained unmatched.

The rearrangement joins TRBV5-4 to TRBJ2-4; 11 bases match TRBD2. V dropped 1 base and J dropped 1; count of bases not matched to a gene: 10. CDR3 size: 19 residues. CDR1 and CDR2 from the germline V gene are SGHNT and YYREEE (reference sequence). The CDR3 DNA reads TGTGCCAGCAGCTTGATTGGTAGCGGGAGGGCCGGGGCCAAAAACATTCAGTACTTC. Translation gives CASSLIGSGRAGAKNIQYF.

The chain uses TRBV18 and TRBJ2-2, with no clear D. Trimming removed 2 bases from V and 6 bases from J, with 13 bases in between. This CDR3 region has 15 residues. Germline CDR1 reads KGHSH; CDR2 reads LQKENI. Here the CDR3 DNA reads TGTGCCAGCTCACCAGGCCAGGTCCCCCCCGGGGAGCTGTTTTTT. The encoded protein is CASSPGQVPPGELFF.

This clonotype was seen more than once but under ten times. The J gene is TRBJ2-3, the V gene TRBV7-9; 8 bases agree with TRBD2. The CDR3 is 16 amino acids. Germline values: CDR1 SEHNR, CDR2 FQNEAQ (reference sequence). V shed 7 bases, J shed 3 bases, and the junction held 12 bases outside the gene matches. CDR3 DNA sequence: TGTGCCAGCAACTTGAACGGGGGGGCTGGGACAGATACGCAGTATTTT. It yields the protein CASNLNGGAGTDTQYF. The entire variable domain, with the rest obtained from reference TRBV7-9 and TRBJ2-3, is as follows: DTGVSQNPRHKITKRGQNVTFRCDPISEHNRLYWYRQTLGQGPEFLTYFQNEAQLEKSRLLSDRFSAERPKGSFSTLEIQRTEQGDSAMYLCASNLNGGAGTDTQYFGPGTRLTVL.

This chain links TRBV4-2 with TRBJ2-7, with 10 bases lining up with TRBD2. J gave up 5 bases and V 3 bases, and 7 bases lay outside the gene matches. The CDR3 has 15 amino acids. CDR1 and CDR2 (germline): LGHNA, YNFKEQ. The CDR3 sequence: CASSQTSGSAHEQYF. CDR3 sequence (DNA): TGTGCCAGCAGCCAGACTAGCGGGTCAGCCCACGAGCAGTACTTC.

J is TRBJ2-6 and V is TRBV10-2; weak D call: TRBD2 (5 bases). Trimming stripped 1 base from V and 0 bases from J, with 10 bases between. This CDR3 has 17 amino acids. Per germline, CDR1 WSHSY and CDR2 SAAADI. The DNA of the CDR3 is TGCGCCAGCAGTGAGTGGGCGGGTTACTCTGGGGCCAACGTCCTGACTTTC. Translating it yields CASSEWAGYSGANVLTF.